This TCR beta chain was recovered during a study of blood T cell repertoires in COVID-19. Looking at the study overall: The United States, Italy and Spain provided the acute and convalescent COVID-19 samples. T cells, B-cell-depleted T cells, or PBMCs provided the cDNA or gDNA that served as material.

In the original analysis: Amplified reference gene primers provided the basis for estimating nucleated cell counts. Sequencing was performed with immunoSEQ multiplex PCR; in TCRdb, only in-frame clones are kept and a portion is missing. The DNA was the basis for D and trimming; V, J and clone size are from that table. The top ten clones hold 6% to 7% of a sample with roughly 67,000 clones, about 83% of them seen once. Trimming took 7 bases from V and 3 from J; bases not matched to a gene: 2. Per the germline V gene, CDR1 is LNHDA and CDR2 is SQIVND (reference sequence). The CDR3 length is 12 residues.

The sequencing input was peripheral blood. The receptor was isolated from a woman between 55 and 75 years old with acute or convalescent COVID-19. The J gene is TRBJ1-2, the V gene TRBV19, with 7 bases matching TRBD1. DNA for the CDR3: TGTGCCAGTATTGGGACAGACTATGGCTACACCTTC. It translates to CASIGTDYGYTF.